The T cell receptor (beta chain) under discussion was sequenced for a study of cytomegalovirus exposure and HLA in healthy donors. This clone was counted only a few times. This CDR3 region has 14 residues. CDR1 is LNHDA and CDR2 is SQIVND in the germline V gene (reference sequence). Trimming shortened V by 2 bases and J by 8 bases, and 15 bases separated the two germline ends. 60 Vbeta and 13 Jbeta primers were used in PCR. Generated by immunoSEQ multiplex PCR, the TCRdb table keeps only in-frame clones and is missing some. The data contain 150,000 to 180,000 clones, approximately 80% of them singletons.

Source material: PBMCs. The TCR was taken from a woman in her thirties or forties in good health and CMV-seronegative. The rearrangement links TRBV19 to TRBJ1-2; D not certain. The CDR3 bases are TGTGCCAGTAGTATATCAGGCACCCTTTCGGGCTACACCTTC. Residues: CASSISGTLSGYTF.